This paragraph reports one T cell receptor beta chain. Its antigen is unknown. This entry belongs to a study of cytomegalovirus exposure and HLA in healthy donors. Study-level points and caveats: Prior analysis indicated that the majority of TCR beta V segments exhibited productivity approximately 87% or approximately 30% of the time. A later analysis showed TCR association rates differing by HLA locus, peaking at DRB1 and lowest at HLA-C.

The CDR3 covers 14 residues. CDR1 is ENHRY and CDR2 is SYGVKD in the germline V gene. V shed 6 bases, J shed 2 bases, and the junction held 6 bases outside the gene matches. 13 Jbeta primers and 60 Vbeta primers were used for the PCR. Profiled with immunoSEQ multiplex PCR; TCRdb holds only in-frame clones, not every one. The repertoire holds 60,000 to 95,000 clones, nearly 80% seen once, with 8% to 9.5% in the top ten. Input material: PBMCs. This clonotype was sampled from a woman aged 40 to 50 in good health and CMV-seropositive. The rearrangement joins TRBV10-3 to TRBJ1-2; 7 bases map to TRBD1. Here the CDR3 reads CAIRPDRVNYGYTF. CDR3 sequence (DNA): TGTGCCATCAGACCCGACAGGGTAAACTATGGCTACACCTTC.